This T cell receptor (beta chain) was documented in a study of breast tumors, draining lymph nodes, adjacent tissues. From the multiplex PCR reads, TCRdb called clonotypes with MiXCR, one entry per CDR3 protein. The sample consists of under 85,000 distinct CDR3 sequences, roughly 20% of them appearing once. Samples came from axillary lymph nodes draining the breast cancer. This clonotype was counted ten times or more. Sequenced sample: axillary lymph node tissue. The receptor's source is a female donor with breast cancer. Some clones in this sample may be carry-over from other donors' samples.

The CDR3 nucleotides read TGCAGCCAGCGGGAGGTGGGTTTTGGGGAGACCCAGTACTTC. Its protein is CSQREVGFGETQYF. This chain links TRBV20-1 with TRBJ2-5, with TRBD2 matching over 9 bases. The germline CDR1 and CDR2 sequences are DFQATT and SNEGSKA (reference sequence). The CDR3 is made up of 14 amino acids.